This TCR beta chain appears in the sequencing data of a study of control samples from healthy donors and cancer patients. The CDR3 has 13 amino acids. From germline, CDR1 is ENHRY and CDR2 SYGVKD. V shed 2 bases, J shed 3 bases, and the junction held 0 bases outside the gene matches. Here immunoSEQ multiplex PCR was the method, and the copy in TCRdb shows in-frame clones only, minus some. In the table there are some 41,000 clones, roughly 86% of which are singletons. The sequenced sample consisted of PBMCs. The V and J genes are TRBV10-3 and TRBJ1-2; TRBD1 matches 7 bases. This clonotype was obtained from an older woman with lung cancer. The CDR3 spells CAISETGDYGYTF. CDR3 bases: TGTGCCATCAGTGAGACAGGGGACTATGGCTACACCTTC.